Reported below is one T cell receptor beta chain. Antigen specificity is unknown. An end of the junction does not agree with germline; a read error may underlie this. This sample's RNA came from whole unsorted tissue. The data are from a study of tumor and adjacent non-tumor tissue in lung cancer. Study in general: On average, productive TCRbeta reads reached roughly 3.9 million per sample. Study-level results: Tumor repertoires had a smaller top 100 clone share than normal lung. Tumor TCR diversity, when higher, was linked to shorter survival. TCR diversity was significantly greater in tumor than normal lung tissue.

Germline V lookup: CDR1 MNHEY, CDR2 SVGAGI. The CDR3 length is 16 residues. The library came from three nested PCR rounds adapted from ARM-PCR protocols. Each CDR3 protein gets one entry after TCRdb re-called the multiplex PCR reads with MiXCR. Of 200,000 or so distinct CDR3 sequences listed, 70% to 75% are singletons. The rearrangement joins TRBV6-5 to TRBJ2-3, with 7 positions matching TRBD2. The clonotype originates from a man aged 55 to 70 with non-small cell lung cancer. Sequenced input: lung tumor tissue. The CDR3 DNA follows: TGTGCCAGAAGTTTCGGAGGGAGGGCATTGACAGATACGCAGTATTTT. Protein product: CARSFGGRALTDTQYF.